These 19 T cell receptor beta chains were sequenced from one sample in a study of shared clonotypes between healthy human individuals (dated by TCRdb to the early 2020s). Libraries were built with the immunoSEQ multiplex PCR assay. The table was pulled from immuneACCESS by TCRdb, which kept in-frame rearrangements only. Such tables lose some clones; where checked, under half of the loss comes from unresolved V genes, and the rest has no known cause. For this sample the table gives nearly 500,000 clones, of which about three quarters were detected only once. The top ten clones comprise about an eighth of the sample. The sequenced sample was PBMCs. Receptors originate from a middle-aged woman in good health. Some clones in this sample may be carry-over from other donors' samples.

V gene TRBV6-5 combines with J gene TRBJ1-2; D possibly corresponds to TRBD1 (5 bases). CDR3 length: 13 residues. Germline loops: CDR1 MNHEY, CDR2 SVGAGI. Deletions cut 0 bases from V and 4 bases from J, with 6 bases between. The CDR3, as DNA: TGTGCCAGCAGTTACTCGGGGGGCTATGGCTACACCTTC. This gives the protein CASSYSGGYGYTF.

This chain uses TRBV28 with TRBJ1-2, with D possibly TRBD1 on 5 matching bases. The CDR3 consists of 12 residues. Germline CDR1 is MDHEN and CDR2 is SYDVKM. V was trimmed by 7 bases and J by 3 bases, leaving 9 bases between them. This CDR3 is CASTRGYYGYTF. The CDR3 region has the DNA TGTGCCAGCACGAGGGGATACTATGGCTACACCTTC.

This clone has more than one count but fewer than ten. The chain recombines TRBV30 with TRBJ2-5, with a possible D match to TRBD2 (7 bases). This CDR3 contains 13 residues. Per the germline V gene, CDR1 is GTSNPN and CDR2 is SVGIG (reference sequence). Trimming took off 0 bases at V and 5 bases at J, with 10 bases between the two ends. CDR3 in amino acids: CAWSVRGAETQYF. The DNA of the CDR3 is TGTGCCTGGAGTGTACGGGGGGCGGAGACCCAGTACTTC.

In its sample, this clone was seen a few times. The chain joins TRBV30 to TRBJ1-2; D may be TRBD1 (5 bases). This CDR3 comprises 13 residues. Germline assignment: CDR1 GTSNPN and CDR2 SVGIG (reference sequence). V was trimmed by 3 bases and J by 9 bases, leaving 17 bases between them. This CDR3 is CAWRVSGGLRYTF. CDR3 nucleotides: TGTGCCTGGAGAGTTTCTGGGGGGTTGCGCTACACCTTC.

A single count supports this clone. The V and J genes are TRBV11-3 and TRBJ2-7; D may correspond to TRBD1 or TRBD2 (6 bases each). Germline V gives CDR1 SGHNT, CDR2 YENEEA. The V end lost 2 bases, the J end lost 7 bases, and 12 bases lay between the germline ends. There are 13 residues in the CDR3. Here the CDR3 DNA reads TGTGCCAGCAGCTTATCGGGGGCGAGGGAGCAGTACTTC. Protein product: CASSLSGAREQYF.

This chain's CDR3 is CASSVVGADYGYTF. The CDR3 DNA follows: TGTGCCAGCAGCGTAGTGGGGGCTGACTATGGCTACACCTTC. This chain joins TRBV9 and TRBJ1-2; a weak D match, TRBD1 (6 bases). Trimming cost V 0 bases and J 3 bases, with 9 bases left between them. From germline, CDR1 is SGDLS and CDR2 YYNGEE. The CDR3 contains 14 residues.

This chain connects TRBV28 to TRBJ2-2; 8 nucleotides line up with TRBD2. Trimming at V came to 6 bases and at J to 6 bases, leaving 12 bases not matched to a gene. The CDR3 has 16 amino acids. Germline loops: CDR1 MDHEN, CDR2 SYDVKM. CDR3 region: CASRPLERETSGELFF. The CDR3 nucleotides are TGTGCCAGCAGGCCCCTGGAGCGGGAGACCTCCGGGGAGCTGTTTTTT. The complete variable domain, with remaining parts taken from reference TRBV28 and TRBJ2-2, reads DVKVTQSSRYLVKRTGEKVFLECVQDMDHENMFWYRQDPGLGLRLIYFSYDVKMKEKGDIPEGYSVSREKKERFSLILESASTNQTSMYLCASRPLERETSGELFFGEGSRLTVL.

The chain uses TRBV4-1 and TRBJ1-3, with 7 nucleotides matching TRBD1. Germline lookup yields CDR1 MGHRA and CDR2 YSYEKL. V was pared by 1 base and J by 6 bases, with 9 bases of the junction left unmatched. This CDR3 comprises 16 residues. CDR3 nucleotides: TGCGCCAGCAGCCAAGGTCTGACAGGGTTTTCAAACACCATATATTTT. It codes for CASSQGLTGFSNTIYF.

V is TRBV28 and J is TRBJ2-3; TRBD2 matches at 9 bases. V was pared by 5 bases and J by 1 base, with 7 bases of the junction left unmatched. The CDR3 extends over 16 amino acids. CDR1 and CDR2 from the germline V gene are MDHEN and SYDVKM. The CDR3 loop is CASSLRLAVRTDTQYF. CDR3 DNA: TGTGCCAGCAGTCTCAGACTAGCGGTCCGCACAGATACGCAGTATTTT.

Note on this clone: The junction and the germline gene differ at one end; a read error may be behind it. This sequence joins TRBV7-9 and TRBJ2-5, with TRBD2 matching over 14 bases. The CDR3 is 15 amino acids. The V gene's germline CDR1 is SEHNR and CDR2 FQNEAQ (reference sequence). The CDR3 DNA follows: TGTGCCAGCAGCCCACCGACTAGCGGGAGGGAGACCCTGTACTTC. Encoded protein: CASSPPTSGRETLYF.

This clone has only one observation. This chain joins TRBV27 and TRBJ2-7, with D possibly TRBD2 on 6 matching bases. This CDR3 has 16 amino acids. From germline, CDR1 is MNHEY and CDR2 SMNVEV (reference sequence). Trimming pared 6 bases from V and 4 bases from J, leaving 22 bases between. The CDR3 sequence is CASRSAGRDSKYEQYF. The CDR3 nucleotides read TGTGCCAGCAGGTCCGCAGGCCGGGACTCAAAATACGAGCAGTACTTC.

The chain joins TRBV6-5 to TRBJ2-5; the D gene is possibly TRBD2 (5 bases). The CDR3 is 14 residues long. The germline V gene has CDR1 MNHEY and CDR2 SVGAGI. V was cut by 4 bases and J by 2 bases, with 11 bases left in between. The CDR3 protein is CASSSLERQETQYF. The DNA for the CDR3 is TGTGCCAGCAGTTCACTAGAACGGCAAGAGACCCAGTACTTC.

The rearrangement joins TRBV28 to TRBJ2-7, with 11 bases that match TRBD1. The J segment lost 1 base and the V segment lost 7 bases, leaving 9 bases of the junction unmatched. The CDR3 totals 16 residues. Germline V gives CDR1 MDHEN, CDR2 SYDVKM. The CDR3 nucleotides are TGTGCCAGCAATGATGGGGACAGGGGGAATTCCTACGAGCAGTACTTC. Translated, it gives CASNDGDRGNSYEQYF. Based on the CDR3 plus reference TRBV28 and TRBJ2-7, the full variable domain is DVKVTQSSRYLVKRTGEKVFLECVQDMDHENMFWYRQDPGLGLRLIYFSYDVKMKEKGDIPEGYSVSREKKERFSLILESASTNQTSMYLCASNDGDRGNSYEQYFGPGTRLTVT.

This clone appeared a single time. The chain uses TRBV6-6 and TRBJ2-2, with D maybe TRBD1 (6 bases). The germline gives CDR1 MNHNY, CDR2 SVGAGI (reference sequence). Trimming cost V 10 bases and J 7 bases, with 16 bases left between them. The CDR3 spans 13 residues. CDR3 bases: TGTGCCATGAAAGGGGGTTCAGGCGGGGAGCTGTTTTTT. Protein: CAMKGGSGGELFF.

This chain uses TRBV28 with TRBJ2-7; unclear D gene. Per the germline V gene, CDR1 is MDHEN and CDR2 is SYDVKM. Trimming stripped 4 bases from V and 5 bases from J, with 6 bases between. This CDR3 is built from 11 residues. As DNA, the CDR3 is TGTGCCAGCAGTTGGGCAGACGAGCAGTACTTC. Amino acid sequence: CASSWADEQYF.

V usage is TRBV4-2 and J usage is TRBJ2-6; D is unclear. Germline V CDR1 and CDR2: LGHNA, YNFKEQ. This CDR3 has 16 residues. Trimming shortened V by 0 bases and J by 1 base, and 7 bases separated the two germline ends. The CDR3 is CASSQDDGSGANVLTF. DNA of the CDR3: TGTGCCAGCAGCCAAGATGACGGGTCTGGGGCCAACGTCCTGACTTTC.

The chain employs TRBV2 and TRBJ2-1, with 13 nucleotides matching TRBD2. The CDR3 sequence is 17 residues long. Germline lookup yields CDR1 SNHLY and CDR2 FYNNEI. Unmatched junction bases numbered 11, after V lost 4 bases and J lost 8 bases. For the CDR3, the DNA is TGTGCCAGCAGTGGGGGGACTAGCGGGATCGGGGTTGATGAGCAGTTCTTC. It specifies CASSGGTSGIGVDEQFF.

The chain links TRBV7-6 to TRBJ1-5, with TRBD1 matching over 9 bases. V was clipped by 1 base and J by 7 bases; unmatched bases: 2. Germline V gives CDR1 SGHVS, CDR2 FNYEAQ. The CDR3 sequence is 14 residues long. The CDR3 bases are TGTGCCAGCAGCTTAGGACAGGGGGTCCAGCCCCAGCATTTT. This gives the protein CASSLGQGVQPQHF.

The CDR3 DNA is TGTGCCAGCACTTCGATAGGGGGTTCGGAGACCCAGTACTTC. As protein: CASTSIGGSETQYF. The chain carries TRBV11-2 and TRBJ2-5; weak D call: TRBD1 (6 bases). The CDR3 covers 14 residues. V dropped 7 bases and J dropped 5 bases, with 17 bases sitting between them. Germline CDR1 SGHAT, CDR2 FQNNGV.